The 26 T cell receptor beta chains listed next were all sequenced from one sample in a study of blood T cell repertoires in COVID-19. Data came from immunoSEQ multiplex PCR; TCRdb stores just in-frame clones and leaves some out. The sample has about 73,000 clones; around 77% are singletons. Sequences were obtained from peripheral blood. These receptors all stem from a man aged 65 to 79 with COVID-19, enrolled during active disease.

The J gene is TRBJ2-2, the V gene TRBV23-1, with 11 bases identical to TRBD2. TRBV23-1 is designated an ORF whose function remains uncertain. CDR3 length equals 17 residues. Trimming removed 2 bases from V and 1 base from J; junction bases left unmatched: 3. As DNA, the CDR3 is TGCGCCAGCAGTCAAGGCGGGACTAGCGGGAACACCGGGGAGCTGTTTTTT. Translating it yields CASSQGGTSGNTGELFF.

The chain employs TRBV2 and TRBJ1-1, with D possibly TRBD1 on 5 matching bases. V dropped 6 bases and J dropped 2 bases, with 13 bases sitting between them. There are 14 residues in the CDR3. Germline assignment: CDR1 SNHLY and CDR2 FYNNEI. CDR3 bases: TGTGCCAGCAGAAGACAGCAAACAAACACTGAAGCTTTCTTT. Translation: CASRRQQTNTEAFF.

The chain employs TRBV7-2 and TRBJ1-2; the D gene is possibly TRBD1 (6 bases). Between the trimmed V and J ends, which lost 1 base and 7 bases, there was a span of 13 bases. Germline V gives CDR1 SGHTA, CDR2 FQGNSA. CDR3 length: 14 residues. The CDR3 region has the DNA TGTGCCAGCAGCTTAGACGGGGGGGCAGGTGGCTACACCTTC. This encodes CASSLDGGAGGYTF.

This rearrangement joins TRBV5-4 to TRBJ2-3; D not certain. CDR3 length: 12 residues. Germline V gives CDR1 SGHNT, CDR2 YYREEE (reference sequence). V was clipped by 3 bases and J by 0 bases, with 2 bases between them. The chain's CDR3 is CASSSSTDTQYF. For the CDR3, the DNA is TGTGCCAGCAGCTCGAGCACAGATACGCAGTATTTT. Based on the CDR3 plus reference TRBV5-4 and TRBJ2-3, the full variable domain is ETGVTQSPTHLIKTRGQQVTLRCSSQSGHNTVSWYQQALGQGPQFIFQYYREEENGRGNFPPRFSGLQFPNYSSELNVNALELDDSALYLCASSSSTDTQYFGPGTRLTVL.

The chain carries TRBV28 and TRBJ2-2; 11 bases map to TRBD1. CDR1 and CDR2 (germline): MDHEN, SYDVKM. J gave up 7 bases and V 5 bases, and 12 bases lay outside the gene matches. The CDR3 length is 17 residues. The CDR3 spells CASSPPRTGGAGGELFF. CDR3 DNA: TGTGCCAGCAGTCCCCCCCGGACAGGGGGCGCGGGCGGGGAGCTGTTTTTT.

The chain is built from TRBV28 and TRBJ1-2; D may be TRBD1 (6 bases). From germline, CDR1 is MDHEN and CDR2 SYDVKM. This CDR3 comprises 14 residues. V shed 7 bases and J shed 4 bases, with 16 bases lying between them. CDR3 in amino acids: CASNPSQGPYGYTF. The DNA of the CDR3 is TGTGCCAGCAACCCCTCCCAGGGGCCCTATGGCTACACCTTC.

This chain links TRBV6-6 with TRBJ2-1; 9 bases match TRBD1. The germline CDR1 and CDR2 sequences are MNHNY and SVGAGI (reference sequence). This CDR3 comprises 15 residues. The V and J ends lost 6 bases and 6 bases, in that order; junction bases with no gene match: 9. The CDR3 region is CASSPGTGKGNEQFF. The DNA for the CDR3 is TGTGCCAGCAGCCCAGGGACAGGGAAGGGCAATGAGCAGTTCTTC.

This sequence joins TRBV2 and TRBJ2-5; D is ambiguous. From germline, CDR1 is SNHLY and CDR2 FYNNEI. V lost 4 bases, J lost 1 base, and 13 bases lay in between. This CDR3 region has 15 residues. The CDR3 sequence: CASSGRLVGQETQYF. In DNA, the CDR3 is TGTGCCAGCAGTGGTCGGCTAGTTGGCCAAGAGACCCAGTACTTC.

This clone was recorded only once. The V call is TRBV18, the J call TRBJ2-3, with TRBD2 matching over 10 bases. The junction had 10 bases not matched to a gene; V was cut back by 6 bases and J by 4 bases. Germline values: CDR1 KGHSH, CDR2 LQKENI. The CDR3 runs to 16 residues. This CDR3 reads CASSPGLAGVSDTQYF. CDR3 in DNA: TGTGCCAGCTCCCCGGGGCTAGCGGGAGTGTCAGATACGCAGTATTTT.

J is TRBJ1-2 and V is TRBV21-1. TRBV21-1 is termed a pseudogene. This CDR3 is 15 amino acids long. In DNA, the CDR3 is TGTGCCAGCAGCAAAGGTACAACCGAGGGATATGGCTACACCTTC. Amino acids: CASSKGTTEGYGYTF.

This clone occurred many times. This chain links TRBV27 with TRBJ1-1; possibly TRBD1 for D (5 bases). V gave up 5 bases and J gave up 10 bases, with 20 bases separating them. CDR1 MNHEY and CDR2 SMNVEV come from the germline V gene (reference sequence). The CDR3 runs to 14 residues. The DNA for the CDR3 is TGTGCCAGCAGTCTACGACAGCCCGGCTTTGGAGCTTTCTTT. It specifies CASSLRQPGFGAFF.

This clone was seen more than once but under ten times. The chain combines TRBV2 with TRBJ2-7, with 8 bases lining up with TRBD1. There are 13 residues in the CDR3. V was pared by 5 bases and J by 6 bases, with 6 bases of the junction left unmatched. Germline V gene sequence: CDR1 SNHLY, CDR2 FYNNEI. CDR3 DNA: TGTGCCAGCAGTCGACAGGGGACGGTCGAGCAGTACTTC. Translated, it gives CASSRQGTVEQYF.

Concerning this clone: The sample has other DNA sequences that encode this CDR3 too. The V call is TRBV7-9, the J call TRBJ2-7, with D hard to call. Between the trimmed V and J ends, which lost 4 bases and 3 bases, there was a span of 4 bases. Germline CDR1 is SEHNR and CDR2 is FQNEAQ (reference sequence). The CDR3 contains 11 residues. In DNA form, the CDR3 reads TGTGCCAGCAGCTATAACTACGAGCAGTACTTC. This sequence encodes CASSYNYEQYF.

J is TRBJ1-5 and V is TRBV7-9, with 7 bases aligning to TRBD1. The V segment lost 5 bases and the J segment 10 bases; nucleotides outside the gene matches: 8. Germline V gene lookup returns CDR1 SEHNR and CDR2 FQNEAQ (reference sequence). CDR3 size: 13 residues. In DNA, the CDR3 is TGTGCCAGCAGCACCGGACAGGTCGTTCCCCAGCATTTT. The encoded protein is CASSTGQVVPQHF.

This clone was detected a few times. The rearrangement joins TRBV27 to TRBJ1-1; D remains ambiguous. Germline V lookup: CDR1 MNHEY, CDR2 SMNVEV (reference sequence). There are 13 residues in the CDR3. With 5 bases removed from V and 10 bases from J, the gap between germline ends came to 17 bases. CDR3 protein: CASSTYLPPGAFF. The CDR3 DNA reads TGTGCCAGCAGTACATATCTACCCCCGGGAGCTTTCTTT.

The chain is built from TRBV5-1 and TRBJ2-1, with 14 positions matching TRBD2. V dropped 4 bases and J dropped 7; count of bases not matched to a gene: 4. CDR1 and CDR2 from the germline V gene are SGHRS and YFSETQ. The CDR3 is 15 residues long. The CDR3 region has the DNA TGCGCCAGCAGCCGACTAGCGGGAGGGCCTAATGAGCAGTTCTTC. This codes for CASSRLAGGPNEQFF.

The chain links TRBV28 to TRBJ1-1; possibly TRBD1 for D (5 bases). The CDR3 covers 14 residues. Germline V gene lookup returns CDR1 MDHEN and CDR2 SYDVKM. The V gene lost 1 base and the J gene lost 4 bases, with 10 bases spanning the gap. CDR3 loop: CASSLSQGSTEAFF. DNA for the CDR3: TGTGCCAGCAGTTTATCTCAGGGAAGCACTGAAGCTTTCTTT.

Concerning this clone itself: At one of its ends the junction is not consistent with the germline gene, which may arise from a read error. The rearrangement uses TRBV5-1 and TRBJ1-1; unclear D gene. The CDR3 is 13 amino acids. CDR1 SGHRS and CDR2 YFSETQ come from the germline V gene. In DNA, the CDR3 is TGCGCCAGCAGCGGCGGCCTGAACGCTGAAGCTTTCTTT. Translating it yields CASSGGLNAEAFF.

The chain couples TRBV29-1 to TRBJ2-7; no definite D call. The V end was cut by 6 bases, the J end by 4 bases, with 10 bases between. In germline, CDR1 is SQVTM, CDR2 ANQGSEA. The CDR3 has 11 amino acids. The CDR3 DNA reads as TGCAGCGTGCAGACATTTTACGAGCAGTACTTC. This sequence encodes CSVQTFYEQYF.

The J gene is TRBJ2-7, the V gene TRBV5-5; 10 bases match TRBD2. The CDR3 totals 17 residues. V shed 3 bases and J 2 bases; nucleotides not matched to a gene: 11. CDR1 and CDR2 from the germline V gene are SGHKS and YYEKEE (reference sequence). CDR3 sequence: CASSSPLAGVGAYEQYF. CDR3 DNA: TGTGCCAGCAGCTCGCCGCTAGCGGGAGTGGGCGCCTACGAGCAGTACTTC.

The chain recombines TRBV9 with TRBJ2-1; D might be TRBD2 (7 bases). Trimming left V 0 bases short and J 2 bases short, with 9 bases between. Germline lookup yields CDR1 SGDLS and CDR2 YYNGEE. This CDR3 is 15 amino acids long. The DNA of the CDR3 is TGTGCCAGCAGCGTAGCCGGGGGGCCCTACAATGAGCAGTTCTTC. This gives the protein CASSVAGGPYNEQFF.

The chain carries TRBV7-2 and TRBJ1-5; 9 bases are a match to TRBD1. V lost 3 bases to trimming and J lost 6 bases; unmatched junction nucleotides: 3. The CDR3 contains 14 residues. Germline V gene data show CDR1 as SGHTA and CDR2 as FQGNSA. CDR3 region: CASSFGTGPQPQHF. The DNA for the CDR3 is TGTGCCAGCAGCTTTGGGACAGGGCCTCAGCCCCAGCATTTT.

CDR3 bases: TGTGCCAGCAGTTTATCGCAGGGTGGCACTGAAGCTTTCTTT. It yields the protein CASSLSQGGTEAFF. The chain carries TRBV28 and TRBJ1-1; D possibly corresponds to TRBD1 (5 bases). This CDR3 contains 14 residues. Trimming took 1 base from V and 4 from J, leaving 10 bases between them. Per the germline V gene, CDR1 is MDHEN and CDR2 is SYDVKM.

This sequence joins TRBV6-5 and TRBJ1-3, with a weak D call TRBD1 (5 bases). V gave up 4 bases and J gave up 0 bases, with 10 bases separating them. This CDR3 is 15 amino acids long. Germline CDR1 and CDR2: MNHEY and SVGAGI. The DNA for the CDR3 is TGTGCCAGCAGTTCGACAGATTCCTCTGGAAACACCATATATTTT. It specifies CASSSTDSSGNTIYF.

The chain has TRBV28 and TRBJ1-2, with TRBD1 identical over 9 bases. The CDR3 is 14 amino acids. Germline CDR1 and CDR2: MDHEN and SYDVKM. With 6 bases clipped from V and 7 bases from J, the junction kept 9 bases outside the gene matches. CDR3 coding DNA: TGTGCCAGCAGAACCGGGACAGGGTTTTCTGGCTACACCTTC. Protein sequence: CASRTGTGFSGYTF.

The rearrangement joins TRBV24-1 to TRBJ2-1, with D maybe TRBD2 (5 bases). Germline CDR1 and CDR2: KGHDR and SFDVKD. Trimming removed 3 bases at V and 10 bases at J, with 12 bases between. This CDR3 comprises 13 residues. This CDR3 is CATSDGPPGEQFF. The CDR3 bases are TGTGCCACCAGTGATGGCCCTCCGGGGGAGCAGTTCTTC.